This T cell receptor beta chain derives from a study of blood T cell repertoires in COVID-19. TCRdb's copy holds only in-frame clones and misses some; the assay was immunoSEQ multiplex PCR. The sample yields tens of thousands of clones, roughly 80% seen once. With V trimmed by 4 bases and J by 0 bases, 3 bases remained unmatched. This CDR3 has 15 amino acids. CDR1 SGHAT and CDR2 FQNNGV come from the germline V gene. The sequence came from a human donor in a cohort sampled during active COVID-19. The chain has TRBV11-2 and TRBJ2-3, with 8 nucleotides matching TRBD2. Sequenced: peripheral blood. The chain's CDR3 is CASSYSGTSTDTQYF. For the CDR3, the DNA is TGTGCCAGCAGCTATAGCGGGACTAGCACAGATACGCAGTATTTT.